This T cell receptor beta chain appears in the sequencing data of a study of cytomegalovirus exposure and HLA in healthy donors. The study, taken as a whole, reports: The study recorded 150 to 200 TCR beta chains that were cytomegalovirus-associated.

The PCR ran on 60 Vbeta and 13 Jbeta primers. The method was immunoSEQ multiplex PCR; TCRdb's version includes in-frame clones alone and lacks a portion of them. The data hold about 170,000 clones, with less than 80% observed a single time. Germline V gene data show CDR1 as SGHRS and CDR2 as YFSETQ. Trimming cost V 4 bases and J 0 bases, with 14 bases left between them. This CDR3 is built from 16 residues. In regard to this clone: Its antigen is not identified.

The sample taken for sequencing was PBMCs. This chain joins TRBV5-1 and TRBJ1-3, with D unresolved. The clonotype comes from a female donor in good health and CMV-seronegative. CDR3 sequence: CASSTDIVPSGNTIYF. Here the CDR3 DNA reads TGCGCCAGCAGCACCGACATCGTACCCTCTGGAAACACCATATATTTT. The whole variable domain, remainder taken from reference TRBV5-1 and TRBJ1-3, is KAGVTQTPRYLIKTRGQQVTLSCSPISGHRSVSWYQQTPGQGLQFLFEYFSETQRNKGNFPGRFSGRQFSNSRSEMNVSTLELGDSALYLCASSTDIVPSGNTIYFGEGSWLTVV.